These T cell receptor beta chains were read from a single sample in a study of control samples from healthy donors and cancer patients. Using immunoSEQ multiplex PCR, the repertoire was profiled, and TCRdb retains in-frame clones only, with some absent. This sample carries 98,000 or so clones, around three quarters of them seen once, and the ten largest clones take 10% to 13%. The sequencing sample was made of blood. These receptor sequences come from a woman younger than 45 in good health. CDR3s include the opening cysteine and the closing phenylalanine or tryptophan. The order of the fields is CDR3 DNA, CDR3 protein, clone size, D gene, J gene, CDR3 length, V gene. D genes are given only for firm matches. The size field is filled for only some rows; it gives once, few, many or a size class.

CDR3nt: TGTGCCAGCAGCTTTCGACTAGCGGGGGTTGGAGAGACCCAGTACTTC; CDR3aa: CASSFRLAGVGETQYF; abundance: few; d_gene: TRBD2; j_gene: TRBJ2-5; len: 16; v_gene: TRBV11-3
CDR3nt: TGTGCCACCCAATCCACCGGGACAGGGGTGGGTGAGCAGTTCTTC; CDR3aa: CATQSTGTGVGEQFF; abundance: .; d_gene: TRBD1; j_gene: TRBJ2-1; len: 15; v_gene: TRBV24-1
CDR3nt: TGTGCCAGCTCACCAGGGACTAACTACAATGAGCAGTTCTTC; CDR3aa: CASSPGTNYNEQFF; abundance: few; d_gene: TRBD2; j_gene: TRBJ2-1; len: 14; v_gene: TRBV18
CDR3nt: TGTGCCAGCAGCAGCCAGAATGAGCAGTTCTTC; CDR3aa: CASSSQNEQFF; abundance: .; d_gene: .; j_gene: TRBJ2-1; len: 11; v_gene: TRBV9
CDR3nt: TGTGCCAGCAGCTCCAGGCGGACAAACACTGAAGCTTTCTTT; CDR3aa: CASSSRRTNTEAFF; abundance: .; d_gene: .; j_gene: TRBJ1-1; len: 14; v_gene: TRBV6-5
CDR3nt: TGTGCCAGCAGTGAAGATGGGGGTGGCTATGGCTACACCTTC; CDR3aa: CASSEDGGGYGYTF; abundance: .; d_gene: .; j_gene: TRBJ1-2; len: 14; v_gene: TRBV6-1
CDR3nt: TGTGCCAGTAGTATAGGTTCCACGGCCCAGGACGAGCAGTACTTC; CDR3aa: CASSIGSTAQDEQYF; abundance: .; d_gene: .; j_gene: TRBJ2-7; len: 15; v_gene: TRBV19
CDR3nt: TGTGCCAGTGGGGAAATGGGCGCTCAGCCCCAGCATTTT; CDR3aa: CASGEMGAQPQHF; abundance: .; d_gene: .; j_gene: TRBJ1-5; len: 13; v_gene: TRBV19
CDR3nt: TGTGCCAGCAGCTTGGCCGGACAACCTAGCACAGATACGCAGTATTTT; CDR3aa: CASSLAGQPSTDTQYF; abundance: .; d_gene: .; j_gene: TRBJ2-3; len: 16; v_gene: TRBV5-6
CDR3nt: TGTGCCTGGAGAAAGTCAAATCGGAGGGGCACTGAAGCTTTCTTT; CDR3aa: CAWRKSNRRGTEAFF; abundance: .; d_gene: .; j_gene: TRBJ1-1; len: 15; v_gene: TRBV30
CDR3nt: TGTGCCAGCAGCTCCCCGGGGGCAGGACCTAATTCACCCCTCCACTTT; CDR3aa: CASSSPGAGPNSPLHF; abundance: .; d_gene: .; j_gene: TRBJ1-6; len: 16; v_gene: TRBV11-2
CDR3nt: TGTGCCAGCAGCCAATCGAATAGACTGAACACTGAAGCTTTCTTT; CDR3aa: CASSQSNRLNTEAFF; abundance: many; d_gene: .; j_gene: TRBJ1-1; len: 15; v_gene: TRBV16
CDR3nt: TGTGCCAGCACCAGGACTGGAGGGGCCAATCAGCCCCAGCATTTT; CDR3aa: CASTRTGGANQPQHF; abundance: .; d_gene: .; j_gene: TRBJ1-5; len: 15; v_gene: TRBV6-6
CDR3nt: TGTGCCACCAGTGATTTGCCGGCAGATACGCAGTATTTT; CDR3aa: CATSDLPADTQYF; abundance: few; d_gene: .; j_gene: TRBJ2-3; len: 13; v_gene: TRBV24-1
CDR3nt: TGTGCTAGTCGCGGACAGAGGAATTCACCCCTCCACTTT; CDR3aa: CASRGQRNSPLHF; abundance: .; d_gene: .; j_gene: TRBJ1-6; len: 13; v_gene: TRBV12-5